The 19 T cell receptor beta chains below all came from one sample that was sequenced in a study of blood T cell repertoires in COVID-19. TCRdb's table, derived via immunoSEQ multiplex PCR, lists solely in-frame clones and lacks some. Of around 400,000 clones listed, roughly 90% were seen once; the top ten hold about 1.2%. The sequencing sample was made of peripheral blood. The receptors derive from a man aged 35 to 55 with acute or convalescent COVID-19.

The chain recombines TRBV18 with TRBJ2-2; D is unclear. Germline V lookup: CDR1 KGHSH, CDR2 LQKENI. V lost 5 bases and J 1 base, leaving 8 bases between the germline ends. There are 14 residues in the CDR3. The CDR3 region is CASSARQNTGELFF. In DNA form, the CDR3 reads TGTGCCAGCTCAGCACGACAGAACACCGGGGAGCTGTTTTTT. Complete variable domain (other parts from reference TRBV18 and TRBJ2-2): NAGVMQNPRHLVRRRGQEARLRCSPMKGHSHVYWYRQLPEEGLKFMVYLQKENIIDESGMPKERFSAEFPKEGPSILRIQQVVRGDSAAYFCASSARQNTGELFFGEGSRLTVL.

This chain links TRBV6-6 with TRBJ2-7; TRBD2 aligns across 7 bases. Germline assignment: CDR1 MNHNY and CDR2 SVGAGI (reference sequence). The CDR3 is made up of 15 amino acids. V trimming: 2 bases; J trimming: 5 bases; junction bases outside the gene matches: 9. CDR3 sequence: CASSYPGGLADEQYF. The CDR3 DNA is TGTGCCAGCAGTTACCCAGGTGGTCTAGCGGACGAGCAGTACTTC.

This chain uses TRBV30 with TRBJ1-5; no clear D gene. From germline, CDR1 is GTSNPN and CDR2 SVGIG (reference sequence). This CDR3 is built from 14 residues. Deletions cut 3 bases from V and 4 bases from J, with 13 bases between. CDR3 sequence (DNA): TGTGCCTGGAGCGGGGTCGATTTTAATCAGCCCCAGCATTTT. Translated, it gives CAWSGVDFNQPQHF.

The V and J genes are TRBV5-1 and TRBJ2-3, with D tentatively TRBD2 (6 bases). The CDR3 loop spans 16 amino acids. Trimming left V 1 base short and J 2 bases short, with 14 bases between. Germline V gives CDR1 SGHRS, CDR2 YFSETQ. The CDR3 is CASSLLLRGYTDTQYF. The CDR3 nucleotides read TGCGCCAGCAGCTTGCTTTTGCGGGGCTACACAGATACGCAGTATTTT.

In the case of this clone: This specimen includes other DNA sequences encoding the same CDR3. The chain carries TRBV19 and TRBJ1-2; D gene ambiguous. Germline-derived CDR1 and CDR2 are LNHDA and SQIVND (reference sequence). The CDR3 is made up of 13 amino acids. Trimming cost V 3 bases and J 2 bases, with 7 bases left between them. The DNA for the CDR3 is TGTGCCAGTAGTATCGGGAGGAACTATGGCTACACCTTC. Amino acids: CASSIGRNYGYTF.

The chain uses TRBV12-3 or TRBV12-4 and TRBJ2-7; 7 nucleotides agree with TRBD1. J gave up 3 bases and V 5 bases, and 1 base lay outside the gene matches. The CDR3 loop spans 12 amino acids. For the CDR3, the DNA is TGTGCCAGCAGTGGGGACAGCTACGAGCAGTACTTC. Translated: CASSGDSYEQYF.

V usage is TRBV7-8 and J usage is TRBJ2-2; 7 bases match TRBD2. CDR3 length: 16 amino acids. CDR1 SGHVS and CDR2 FQNEAQ come from the germline V gene. The trim removed 0 bases at V and 0 bases at J, leaving 1 base unmatched. CDR3 loop: CASSLAGTTNTGELFF. DNA for the CDR3: TGTGCCAGCAGCTTAGCCGGGACTACGAACACCGGGGAGCTGTTTTTT.

The rearrangement joins TRBV9 to TRBJ2-7; TRBD1 might be the D (6 bases). The CDR3 runs to 17 residues. V dropped 0 bases and J dropped 3 bases, with 19 bases sitting between them. Looked up from germline, CDR1 is SGDLS and CDR2 is YYNGEE. CDR3 in amino acids: CASSVDFRGPSGYEQYF. In DNA form, the CDR3 reads TGTGCCAGCAGCGTAGACTTCAGGGGACCGTCGGGCTACGAGCAGTACTTC.

The chain has TRBV6-7 and TRBJ2-7; 11 bases align to TRBD2. TRBV6-7 is marked as an open reading frame, function uncertain. The CDR3 loop spans 14 amino acids. The junction had 4 bases not matched to a gene; V was cut back by 6 bases and J by 3 bases. CDR3 DNA sequence: TGTGCCAGCAGGGCTAGCGGGAGGATCTACGAGCAGTACTTC. Amino acid sequence: CASRASGRIYEQYF.

The rearrangement joins TRBV28 to TRBJ1-2, with 7 bases identical to TRBD1. The CDR3 length is 14 residues. Germline V gene data show CDR1 as MDHEN and CDR2 as SYDVKM. J lost 6 bases, V lost 6 bases, and 10 bases had no gene match. The CDR3 sequence is CASSGAGGWDGYTF. The CDR3 DNA reads TGTGCCAGCAGCGGGGCAGGGGGTTGGGATGGCTACACCTTC.

The CDR3 sequence is CASSQAEQAVTEAFF. Written as DNA, the CDR3 is TGCGCCAGCAGCCAAGCAGAACAGGCCGTGACTGAAGCTTTCTTT. The rearrangement uses TRBV4-1 and TRBJ1-1; tentative D call: TRBD1 (5 bases). This CDR3 comprises 15 residues. Germline-derived CDR1 and CDR2 are MGHRA and YSYEKL. V lost 1 base to trimming and J lost 5 bases, with 14 bases between them.

This chain links TRBV9 with TRBJ2-2; 7 bases fit TRBD2. J was trimmed by 2 bases and V by 0 bases; bases with no gene match: 4. The CDR3 covers 16 residues. CDR1 is SGDLS, CDR2 YYNGEE, per germline. CDR3 nucleotide sequence: TGTGCCAGCAGCGTAGCTCTAGCGGCAAACACCGGGGAGCTGTTTTTT. This sequence encodes CASSVALAANTGELFF.

The rearrangement links TRBV28 to TRBJ2-2; 9 nucleotides align to TRBD2. Per the germline V gene, CDR1 is MDHEN and CDR2 is SYDVKM. The J segment lost 12 bases and the V segment lost 6 bases, leaving 11 bases of the junction unmatched. The CDR3 spans 14 residues. The CDR3 spells CASSPLGTSRQLFF. CDR3 in DNA: TGTGCCAGCAGCCCACTAGGGACTAGCCGACAGCTGTTTTTT.

The V call is TRBV7-2, the J call TRBJ2-7; D unclear. Trimming left V 2 bases short and J 7 bases short, with 12 bases between. This CDR3 has 13 amino acids. CDR1 is SGHTA and CDR2 is FQGNSA in the germline V gene. The CDR3 sequence is CASSLNFRGEQYF. In DNA, the CDR3 is TGTGCCAGCAGCTTAAACTTCAGAGGTGAGCAGTACTTC. Full variable domain (rest looked up from reference TRBV7-2 and TRBJ2-7): GAGVSQSPSNKVTEKGKDVELRCDPISGHTALYWYRQSLGQGLEFLIYFQGNSAPDKSGLPSDRFSAERTGGSVSTLTIQRTQQEDSAVYLCASSLNFRGEQYFGPGTRLTVT.

The rearrangement links TRBV5-1 to TRBJ1-2, with 7 bases fitting TRBD1. Germline CDR1 and CDR2: SGHRS and YFSETQ. Trimming took 4 bases from V and 2 from J; bases not matched to a gene: 5. The CDR3 sequence is 14 residues long. CDR3 bases: TGCGCCAGCAGCATGGGGACAGTCAACTATGGCTACACCTTC. It specifies CASSMGTVNYGYTF.

This rearrangement joins TRBV5-1 to TRBJ1-2; D might be TRBD1 (6 bases). With 0 bases removed from V and 6 bases from J, the gap between germline ends came to 18 bases. Germline assignment: CDR1 SGHRS and CDR2 YFSETQ. The CDR3 spans 16 residues. The CDR3 nucleotides read TGCGCCAGCAGCTTGGGTACAGGGAGAAGGATTCATGGCTACACCTTC. Translating gives CASSLGTGRRIHGYTF.

This chain uses TRBV29-1 with TRBJ2-1, with 8 bases matching TRBD2. This CDR3 contains 18 residues. Germline V gene lookup returns CDR1 SQVTM and CDR2 ANQGSEA. Trimming removed 4 bases from V and 2 bases from J; junction bases left unmatched: 16. The CDR3 reads CSVVPTSGVFSPYNEQFF. The CDR3 bases are TGCAGCGTTGTCCCCACTAGCGGAGTTTTCTCCCCCTACAATGAGCAGTTCTTC.

This clone appeared a single time. This sequence joins TRBV27 and TRBJ1-1, with D possibly TRBD1 on 5 matching bases. The CDR3 has 14 residues. V was shortened by 2 bases and J by 1 base, with 8 bases between the two germline ends. Germline V CDR1 and CDR2: MNHEY, SMNVEV (reference sequence). The CDR3 loop reads CASSLHQGNTEAFF. In DNA, the CDR3 is TGTGCCAGCAGTTTACATCAGGGGAACACTGAAGCTTTCTTT.

This clone showed up just once. The rearrangement links TRBV5-4 to TRBJ2-3; the D gene is possibly TRBD1 (5 bases). The length of the CDR3 is 13 residues. Trimming took off 5 bases at V and 6 bases at J, with 13 bases between the two ends. The germline CDR1 and CDR2 sequences are SGHNT and YYREEE (reference sequence). The CDR3 region is CASSGANLDTQYF. DNA for the CDR3: TGTGCCAGCAGTGGGGCGAATCTGGATACGCAGTATTTT.